The 18 T cell receptor beta chains given below trace back to one sample, sequenced in a study of shared clonotypes between healthy human individuals. Repertoires were generated with immunoSEQ multiplex PCR, while TCRdb's copy carries only in-frame clones and drops some. The sample lists under 1,100,000 clones; 75% to 85% were seen once. Sequenced input: memory CD4+ T cells from PBMCs. As to subset: CD45RA-negative fraction. These receptors all stem from a man aged 18 to 35 in good health. Some clones in this sample may be carry-over from other donors' samples.

This chain uses TRBV11-2 with TRBJ2-3; D remains unclear. V was pared by 2 bases and J by 4 bases, with 10 bases between. Germline V lookup: CDR1 SGHAT, CDR2 FQNNGV. This CDR3 has 14 amino acids. This chain's CDR3 is CASSLSRSADTQYF. In nucleotides, the CDR3 is TGTGCCAGCAGCTTATCCAGAAGCGCAGATACGCAGTATTTT.

This chain links TRBV28 with TRBJ2-3; tentatively, D is TRBD1 or TRBD2 (5 bases each). CDR3 size: 12 residues. Germline V gene data show CDR1 as MDHEN and CDR2 as SYDVKM. The V and J ends lost 7 bases and 7 bases respectively, with 12 bases between them. This CDR3 is CASTAGRNTQYF. The CDR3 region has the DNA TGTGCCAGCACAGCAGGGAGAAATACGCAGTATTTT.

This chain links TRBV6-1 with TRBJ1-1; the D gene is possibly TRBD1 (5 bases). V was pared by 2 bases and J by 1 base, with 5 bases between. This CDR3 comprises 13 residues. The germline V gene has CDR1 MNHNS and CDR2 SASEGT. CDR3 loop: CASSEQGNTEAFF. CDR3 nucleotides: TGTGCCAGCAGTGAACAGGGGAACACTGAAGCTTTCTTT.

V gene TRBV28 combines with J gene TRBJ1-2, with 9 bases that match TRBD1. Germline V lookup: CDR1 MDHEN, CDR2 SYDVKM. CDR3 length: 15 amino acids. The V and J ends lost 4 bases and 6 bases, in that order; junction bases with no gene match: 9. This CDR3 reads CASSSPDRGWNGYTF. The CDR3 coding sequence is TGTGCCAGCAGTTCGCCGGACAGGGGTTGGAATGGCTACACCTTC.

Of note for this clone: A much larger clonotype is one base distant, so this may be a read error. The chain joins TRBV25-1 to TRBJ2-1; no clear D. Germline loops: CDR1 MGHDK, CDR2 SYGVNS. CDR3 size: 11 residues. The V end was cut by 4 bases, the J end by 4 bases, with 2 bases between. The DNA of the CDR3 is TGTGCCAGCAGTGTATACAATGAGCAGTTCTTC. Protein sequence: CASSVYNEQFF.

The chain is built from TRBV28 and TRBJ1-1; D is undetermined. CDR3 size: 15 residues. Germline CDR1 MDHEN, CDR2 SYDVKM. V was cut by 5 bases and J by 1 base, with 14 bases left in between. This CDR3 is CASSPLGFSNTEAFF. The CDR3 DNA follows: TGTGCCAGCAGTCCGTTAGGGTTTTCGAACACTGAAGCTTTCTTT.

This chain uses TRBV28 with TRBJ2-7, with D perhaps TRBD2 (6 bases). In germline, CDR1 is MDHEN, CDR2 SYDVKM. The CDR3 totals 13 residues. The V gene lost 6 bases and the J gene lost 9 bases, with 18 bases spanning the gap. The CDR3 nucleotides read TGTGCCAGCAGCCTCGGGACTCACGGCGGGCAGTACTTC. Protein product: CASSLGTHGGQYF. Drawing the rest from reference TRBV28 and TRBJ2-7, the complete variable domain is DVKVTQSSRYLVKRTGEKVFLECVQDMDHENMFWYRQDPGLGLRLIYFSYDVKMKEKGDIPEGYSVSREKKERFSLILESASTNQTSMYLCASSLGTHGGQYFGPGTRLTVT.

The chain couples TRBV2 to TRBJ2-5; D is perhaps TRBD2 (6 bases). Germline CDR1 is SNHLY and CDR2 is FYNNEI. V shed 1 base and J shed 10 bases, with 16 bases lying between them. This CDR3 has 14 amino acids. Written as DNA, the CDR3 is TGTGCCAGCAGTGAAGTTCTTCACGGGAGTGGCCAGTACTTC. Its translation: CASSEVLHGSGQYF.

This clone occurred a few times. V and J are TRBV5-1 and TRBJ2-5; perhaps TRBD2 as D (7 bases). This CDR3 has 15 residues. V was shortened by 4 bases and J by 5 bases, with 18 bases between the two germline ends. Germline CDR1 is SGHRS and CDR2 is YFSETQ. CDR3: CASSPTGTTGETQYF. CDR3 DNA sequence: TGCGCCAGCAGCCCGACCGGGACTACAGGGGAGACCCAGTACTTC.

The rearrangement joins TRBV7-2 to TRBJ2-3; D may be TRBD2 (6 bases). CDR1 SGHTA and CDR2 FQGNSA come from the germline V gene. V was clipped by 5 bases and J by 3 bases, with 15 bases between them. The CDR3 totals 15 residues. The CDR3 bases are TGTGCCAGCAGCCTCACTGCGCTAGCGACAGATACGCAGTATTTT. Translating it yields CASSLTALATDTQYF. The full variable domain, with the rest looked up from reference TRBV7-2 and TRBJ2-3, is GAGVSQSPSNKVTEKGKDVELRCDPISGHTALYWYRQSLGQGLEFLIYFQGNSAPDKSGLPSDRFSAERTGGSVSTLTIQRTQQEDSAVYLCASSLTALATDTQYFGPGTRLTVL.

V gene TRBV19 combines with J gene TRBJ2-1; D might be TRBD2 (6 bases). Germline CDR1 and CDR2: LNHDA and SQIVND (reference sequence). V was pared by 5 bases and J by 3 bases, with 14 bases between. The length of the CDR3 is 15 residues. This CDR3 reads CASSPEGGGYNEQFF. CDR3 DNA: TGTGCCAGTAGTCCGGAGGGAGGAGGCTACAATGAGCAGTTCTTC.

The CDR3 loop is CASSSQTGGDEAFF. CDR3 DNA: TGTGCCAGCAGTTCTCAGACAGGGGGTGATGAAGCTTTCTTT. V and J are TRBV2 and TRBJ1-1; TRBD1 agrees at 9 bases. The length of the CDR3 is 14 residues. Germline assignment: CDR1 SNHLY and CDR2 FYNNEI. V shed 5 bases, J shed 7 bases, and the junction held 8 bases outside the gene matches.

On this clone itself: This may arise from a read error, as a much more abundant clone is one base away. This chain joins TRBV7-2 and TRBJ2-3, with 10 nucleotides matching TRBD2. Germline V gene sequence: CDR1 SGHTA, CDR2 FQGNSA. The CDR3 has 15 residues. Trimming took 2 bases from V and 4 from J; bases not matched to a gene: 3. This CDR3 is CASSLLAGVADTQYF. The DNA for the CDR3 is TGTGCCAGCAGCTTACTAGCGGGAGTGGCAGATACGCAGTATTTT.

The chain uses TRBV28 and TRBJ1-2; D is ambiguous. The CDR3 sequence is 12 residues long. Deletions cut 11 bases from V and 7 bases from J, with 17 bases between. Germline assignment: CDR1 MDHEN and CDR2 SYDVKM. CDR3 DNA: TGTGCCCTAAGTGGGGTAGTAAGTGGCTACACCTTC. The encoded protein is CALSGVVSGYTF.

The J gene is TRBJ1-5, the V gene TRBV5-1; 11 bases agree with TRBD1. CDR3 length: 15 residues. The trim removed 4 bases at V and 4 bases at J, leaving 4 bases unmatched. The germline V gene has CDR1 SGHRS and CDR2 YFSETQ. CDR3 sequence reads: CASSKGTGGNQPQHF. Here the CDR3 DNA reads TGCGCCAGCAGCAAAGGGACAGGGGGAAATCAGCCCCAGCATTTT.

The chain uses TRBV10-3 and TRBJ2-5, with D possibly being TRBD1 (5 bases). The length of the CDR3 is 17 residues. Germline CDR1 ENHRY, CDR2 SYGVKD. Trimming took 6 bases from V and 1 from J, leaving 21 bases between them. The chain's CDR3 is CAISDSLGPALQETQYF. The DNA of the CDR3 is TGTGCCATCAGCGACAGCCTTGGGCCCGCACTCCAAGAGACCCAGTACTTC.

The chain uses TRBV30 and TRBJ2-1; 7 bases are shared with TRBD2. CDR1 and CDR2 (germline): GTSNPN, SVGIG (reference sequence). Trimming at V came to 5 bases and at J to 3 bases, leaving 1 base not matched to a gene. The CDR3 has 12 residues. The CDR3 region has the DNA TGTGCCTGGGGCGGGAGCTACAATGAGCAGTTCTTC. Translated, it gives CAWGGSYNEQFF.

The V call is TRBV18, the J call TRBJ1-1; D is possibly TRBD1 (5 bases). The ends were cut back, 2 bases at V and 3 bases at J, with 13 bases in the middle. CDR1 and CDR2 (germline): KGHSH, LQKENI. The CDR3 covers 15 residues. As DNA, the CDR3 is TGTGCCAGCTCACCAGCCGGGACGGAGGACACTGAAGCTTTCTTT. It is translated as CASSPAGTEDTEAFF.